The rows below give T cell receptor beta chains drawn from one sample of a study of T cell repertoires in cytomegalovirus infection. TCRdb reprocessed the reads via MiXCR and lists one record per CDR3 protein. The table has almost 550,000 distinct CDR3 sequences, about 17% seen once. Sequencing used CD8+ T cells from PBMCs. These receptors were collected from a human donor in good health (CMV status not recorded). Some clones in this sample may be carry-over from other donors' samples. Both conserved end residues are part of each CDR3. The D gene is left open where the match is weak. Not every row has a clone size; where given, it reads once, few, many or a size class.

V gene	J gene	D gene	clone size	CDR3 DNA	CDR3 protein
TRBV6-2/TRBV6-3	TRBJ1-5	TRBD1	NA	TGTGCCAGCAGTTACTCACGACAGGGTCTCAATCAGCCCCAGCATTTT	CASSYSRQGLNQPQHF
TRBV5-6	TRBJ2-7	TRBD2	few	TGTGCCAGCAGCCCCTCGGGACTAGCTCACGAGCAGTACTTC	CASSPSGLAHEQYF
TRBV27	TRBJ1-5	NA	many	TGTGCCAGCAGTTTAGTGTCTCGTGGCAATCAGCCCCAGCATTTT	CASSLVSRGNQPQHF
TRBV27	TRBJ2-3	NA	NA	TGTGCCAGCAGTCCCCTCGGGAGCGAGGTGGATACGCAGTATTTT	CASSPLGSEVDTQYF
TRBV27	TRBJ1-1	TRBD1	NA	TGTGCCAGCAGTTTATCCCTGGGGACAGGGGATGCAGAAGCTTTCTTT	CASSLSLGTGDAEAFF
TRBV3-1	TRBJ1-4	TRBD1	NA	TGTGCCAGCAGCCAAGAGCGGGGAGGGGACAGAAAAGAAAAACTGTTTTTT	CASSQERGGDRKEKLFF
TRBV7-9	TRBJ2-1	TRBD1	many	TGTGCCAGCAGCTTAGGAGGGCAGGGGGCGGGCAATGAGCAGTTCTTC	CASSLGGQGAGNEQFF
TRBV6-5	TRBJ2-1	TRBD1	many	TGTGCCAGCAGTTACTCCCCCGCTACAGGGGCTCCCTACAATGAGCAGTTCTTC	CASSYSPATGAPYNEQFF
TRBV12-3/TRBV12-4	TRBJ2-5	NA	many	TGTGCATGCCACCGGGCAGAGCGCCAAGAGACCCAGTACTTC	CACHRAERQETQYF
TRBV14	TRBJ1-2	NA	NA	TGTGCCAGCAGCCAAGAAGGGATTTATGGCTACACCTTC	CASSQEGIYGYTF
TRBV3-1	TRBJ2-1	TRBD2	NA	TGTGCCAGCAGCCAATCACCGCTCCGGCGGGAGCGCTACAATGAGCAGTTCTTC	CASSQSPLRRERYNEQFF
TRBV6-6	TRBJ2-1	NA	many	TGTGCCAGCAGGGGGCTGATAGCGTACAATGAGCAGTTCTTC	CASRGLIAYNEQFF
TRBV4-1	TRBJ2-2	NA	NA	TGCGCCAGCAGGCTCAGAGGGCAGGCGAACACCGGGGAGCTGTTTTTT	CASRLRGQANTGELFF
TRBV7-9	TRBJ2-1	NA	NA	TGTGCCAGCAGCTTTGGAGAGGGCAATGAGCAGTTCTTC	CASSFGEGNEQFF
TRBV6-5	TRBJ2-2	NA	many	TGTGCCAGCAGTTACGGGGCGAACACCGGGGAGCTGTTTTTT	CASSYGANTGELFF
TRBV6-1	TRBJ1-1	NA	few	TGTGCCAGCAGTCCACCCCCCGAAGCTTTCTTT	CASSPPPEAFF
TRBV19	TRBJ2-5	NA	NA	TGTGTCAGTAGTATAGGGACGGGAGTCGGGGAGACCCAGTACTTC	CVSSIGTGVGETQYF
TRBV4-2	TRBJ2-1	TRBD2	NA	TGTGCCAGAAGCCAAGATTCCCCTAGCGGGGGAAACAATGAGACGTTCTTC	CARSQDSPSGGNNETFF
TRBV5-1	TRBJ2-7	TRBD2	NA	TGCGCCAGCAGCTTGGCAATAGCGGGAACCCTGGATATATACTTC	CASSLAIAGTLDIYF
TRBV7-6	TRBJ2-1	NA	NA	TGTGCTAGCAGCTTACAGCGGGCCGGCTATAGGGACAATGGTGAGCAGTTCTTC	CASSLQRAGYRDNGEQFF
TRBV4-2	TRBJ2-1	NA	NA	TGTGCCAGCAGCCAAGAAGGGGGGAGGAGCTCCTACAATGAGCAGTTCTTC	CASSQEGGRSSYNEQFF
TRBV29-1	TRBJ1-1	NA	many	TGCAGCGTCCGGAAGACTGAAGCTTTCTTT	CSVRKTEAFF
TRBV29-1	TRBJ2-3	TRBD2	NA	TGCAGCGCCGGACAGCGGGGGAGCACAGATACGCAGTATTTT	CSAGQRGSTDTQYF
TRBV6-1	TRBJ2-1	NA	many	TGTGCCATCCGGGGCCGGGAGACCTCCTACAATGAGCAGTTCTTC	CAIRGRETSYNEQFF
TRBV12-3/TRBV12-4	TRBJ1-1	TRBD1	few	TGTGCCAGCAGTCCACAGGGGTCTGGGACTGAAGCTTTCTTT	CASSPQGSGTEAFF
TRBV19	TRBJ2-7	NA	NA	TGTGCCAGTAGTATAGATTTCGGGGGAGAGCAGTACTTC	CASSIDFGGEQYF
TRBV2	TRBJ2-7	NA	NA	TGTGCCAGCCTCGCCTCCTACGAGCAGTACTTC	CASLASYEQYF
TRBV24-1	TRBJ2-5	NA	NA	TGTGCCACCAGTGAGGGGGTGGAGGACATCCTCGCGACCCAGTACTTC	CATSEGVEDILATQYF
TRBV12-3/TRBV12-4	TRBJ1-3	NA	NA	TGTGCCAGCAGATACGACATAGCTGGGGAAGGAAACACCATATATTTT	CASRYDIAGEGNTIYF
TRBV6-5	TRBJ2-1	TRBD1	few	TGTGCCAGCAGTTACGACAGGGGCCAATTCAATGAGCAGTTCTTC	CASSYDRGQFNEQFF
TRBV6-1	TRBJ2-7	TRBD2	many	TGTGCCAGCAGATTATCCGGGACTAGCGGGTTTTTCGACTACGAGCAGTACTTC	CASRLSGTSGFFDYEQYF
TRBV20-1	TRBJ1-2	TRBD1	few	TGCAGGGCAGGGGACAGAACAACTTATGGCTACACCTTC	CRAGDRTTYGYTF
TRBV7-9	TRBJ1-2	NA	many	TGTGCCAGCAGCTTGCAGCTAACCTACACCTTC	CASSLQLTYTF
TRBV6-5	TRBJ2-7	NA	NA	TGTGCCAGCAGTCCCTGGACAGCTTCGAACGAGCAGTACTTC	CASSPWTASNEQYF
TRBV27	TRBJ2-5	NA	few	TGTGCCAGCAGTTCTTTGAGGGTGGAGACCCAGTACTTC	CASSSLRVETQYF
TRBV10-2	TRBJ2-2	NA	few	TGCGCCAGCAGTGAGCGGGGAAACGGGGAGCTGTTTTTT	CASSERGNGELFF
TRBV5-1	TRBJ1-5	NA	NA	TGCGCCAGCAGCTTCGGGCCTGGTAGCCAAGGGCAGCCCCAGCATTTT	CASSFGPGSQGQPQHF
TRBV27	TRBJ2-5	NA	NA	TGTGCCAGCAGTTTACGCCGGCAGGGTTCCGAGACCCAGTACTTC	CASSLRRQGSETQYF
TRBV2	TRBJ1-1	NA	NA	TGTGCCAGCAGGGCCCCTAGGGGAGCTTTCTTT	CASRAPRGAFF
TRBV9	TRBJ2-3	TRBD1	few	TGTGCCAGCAGCGTCGCGGGACAGGGGTACACAGATACGCAGTATTTT	CASSVAGQGYTDTQYF
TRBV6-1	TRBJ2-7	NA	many	TGTGCCAGCAGTGAAGGTAGAGGCTATGCCTACGAGCAGTACTTC	CASSEGRGYAYEQYF
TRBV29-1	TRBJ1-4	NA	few	TGCAGCGTTGTATTGCAGGGAAGCGGGCTAAGGCTTGAAAAACTGTTTTTT	CSVVLQGSGLRLEKLFF
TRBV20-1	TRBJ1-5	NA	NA	TGCAGTGCTAGAGATCGGGCGTGGGGGAGTCAGCCCCAGCATTTT	CSARDRAWGSQPQHF
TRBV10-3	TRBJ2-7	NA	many	TGTGCCATCAGTGAGCGAACCCGGCAGGGCCTAGCCTCCTACGAGCAGTACTTC	CAISERTRQGLASYEQYF
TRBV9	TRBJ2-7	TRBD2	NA	TGTGCCAGCAGCGCATCCGGGACTAGCGACGAGCAGTACTTC	CASSASGTSDEQYF
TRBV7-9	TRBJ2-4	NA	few	TGTGCCAGCAGCTTAGGCAGGGAGGACATTCAGTACTTC	CASSLGREDIQYF
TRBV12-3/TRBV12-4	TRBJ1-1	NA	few	TGTGCCAGCAGTTTACCACAGAACACTGAAGCTTTCTTT	CASSLPQNTEAFF
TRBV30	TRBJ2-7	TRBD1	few	TGTGCCTGGAGTACCGGACAGGGAAGCTACGAGCAGTACTTC	CAWSTGQGSYEQYF
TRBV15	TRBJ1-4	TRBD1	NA	TGTGCCACCAGCAGAGTGGACAGGGGTAATGAAAAACTGTTTTTT	CATSRVDRGNEKLFF
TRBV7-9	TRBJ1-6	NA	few	TGTGCCAGCAGCCGGGACAATTATTCACCCCTCCACTTT	CASSRDNYSPLHF
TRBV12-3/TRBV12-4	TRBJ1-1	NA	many	TGTGCCAGCAGCGCGGCAGGGGTCTCTGAAGCTTTCTTT	CASSAAGVSEAFF
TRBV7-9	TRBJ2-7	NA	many	TGTGCCAGCAGCTCAACCCCCGGACTCGAGCAGTACTTC	CASSSTPGLEQYF
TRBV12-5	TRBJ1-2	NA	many	TGTGCTAGTGGTTTGGTGCCGTGGGACTATGGCTACACCTTC	CASGLVPWDYGYTF
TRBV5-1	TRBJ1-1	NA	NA	TGCGCCAGCAGCTTAGGGAAGCTGGGAAGGACTGAAGCTTTCTTT	CASSLGKLGRTEAFF
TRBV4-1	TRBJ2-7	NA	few	TGCGCCAGCAGCCGAACGGAAAGTAGCGGCTCCTACGAGCAGTACTTC	CASSRTESSGSYEQYF